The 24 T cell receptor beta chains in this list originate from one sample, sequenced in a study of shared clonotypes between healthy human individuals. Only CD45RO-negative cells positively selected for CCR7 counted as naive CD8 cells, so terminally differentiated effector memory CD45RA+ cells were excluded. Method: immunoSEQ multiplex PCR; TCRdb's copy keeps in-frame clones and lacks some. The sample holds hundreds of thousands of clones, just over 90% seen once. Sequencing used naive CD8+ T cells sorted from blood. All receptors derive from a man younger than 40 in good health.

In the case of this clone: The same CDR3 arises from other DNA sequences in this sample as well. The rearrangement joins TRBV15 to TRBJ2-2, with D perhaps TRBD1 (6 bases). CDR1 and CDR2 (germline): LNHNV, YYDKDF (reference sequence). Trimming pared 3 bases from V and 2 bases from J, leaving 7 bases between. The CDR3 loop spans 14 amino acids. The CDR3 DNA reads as TGTGCCACCAGCAGGGACAGAAACACCGGGGAGCTGTTTTTT. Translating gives CATSRDRNTGELFF.

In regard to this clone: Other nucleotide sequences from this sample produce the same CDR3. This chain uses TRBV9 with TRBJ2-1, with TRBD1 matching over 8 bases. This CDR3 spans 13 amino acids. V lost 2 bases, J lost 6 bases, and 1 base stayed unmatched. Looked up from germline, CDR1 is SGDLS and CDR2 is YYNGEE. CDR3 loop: CASSVDRGNEQFF. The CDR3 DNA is TGTGCCAGCAGCGTTGACAGGGGCAATGAGCAGTTCTTC.

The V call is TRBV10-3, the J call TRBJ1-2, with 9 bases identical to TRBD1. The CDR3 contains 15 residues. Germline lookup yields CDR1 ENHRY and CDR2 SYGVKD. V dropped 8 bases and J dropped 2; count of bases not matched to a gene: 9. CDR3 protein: CAIQRTGGENYGYTF. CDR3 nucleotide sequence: TGTGCCATCCAGAGAACAGGGGGCGAGAACTATGGCTACACCTTC.

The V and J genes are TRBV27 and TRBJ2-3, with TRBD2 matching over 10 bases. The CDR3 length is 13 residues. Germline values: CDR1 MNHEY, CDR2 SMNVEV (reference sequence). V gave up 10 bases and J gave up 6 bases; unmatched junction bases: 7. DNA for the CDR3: TGTGCCACCGCTAGCGGGAGTTGGGATACGCAGTATTTT. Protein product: CATASGSWDTQYF.

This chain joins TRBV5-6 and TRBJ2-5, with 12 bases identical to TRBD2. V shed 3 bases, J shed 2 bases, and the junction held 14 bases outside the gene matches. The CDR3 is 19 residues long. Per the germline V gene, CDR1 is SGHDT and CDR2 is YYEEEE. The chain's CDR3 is CASSYPRETSGRGQETQYF. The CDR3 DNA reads TGTGCCAGCAGCTACCCCAGGGAGACTAGCGGGAGAGGTCAAGAGACCCAGTACTTC.

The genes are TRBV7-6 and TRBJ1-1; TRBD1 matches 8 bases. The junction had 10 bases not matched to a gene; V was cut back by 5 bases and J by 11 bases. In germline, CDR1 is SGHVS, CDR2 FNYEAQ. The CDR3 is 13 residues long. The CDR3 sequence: CASSPRQGRGAFF. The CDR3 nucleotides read TGTGCCAGCAGCCCGCGACAGGGGCGGGGGGCTTTCTTT.

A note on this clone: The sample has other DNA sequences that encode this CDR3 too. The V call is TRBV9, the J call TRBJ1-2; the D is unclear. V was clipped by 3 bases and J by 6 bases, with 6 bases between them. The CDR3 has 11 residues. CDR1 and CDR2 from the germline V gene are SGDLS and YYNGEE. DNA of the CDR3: TGTGCCAGCAGCGGCCTCGATGGCTACACCTTC. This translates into CASSGLDGYTF.

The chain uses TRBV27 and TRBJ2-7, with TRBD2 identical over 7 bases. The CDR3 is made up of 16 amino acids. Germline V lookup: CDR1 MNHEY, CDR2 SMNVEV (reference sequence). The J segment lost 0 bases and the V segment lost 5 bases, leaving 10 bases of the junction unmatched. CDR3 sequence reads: CASSTPGAGSSYEQYF. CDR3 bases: TGTGCCAGCAGTACCCCAGGAGCGGGAAGCTCCTACGAGCAGTACTTC.

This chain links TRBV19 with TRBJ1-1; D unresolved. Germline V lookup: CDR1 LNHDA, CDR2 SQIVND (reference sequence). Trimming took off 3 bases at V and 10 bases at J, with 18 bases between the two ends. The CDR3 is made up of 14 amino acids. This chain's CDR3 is CASSIADGAFSAFF. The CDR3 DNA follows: TGTGCCAGTAGTATTGCCGACGGAGCCTTCTCAGCTTTCTTT.

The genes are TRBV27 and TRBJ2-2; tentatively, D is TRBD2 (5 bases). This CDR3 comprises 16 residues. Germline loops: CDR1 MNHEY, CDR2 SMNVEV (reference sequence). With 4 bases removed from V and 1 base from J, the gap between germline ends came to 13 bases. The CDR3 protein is CASSSWTEQNTGELFF. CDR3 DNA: TGTGCCAGCAGTTCATGGACTGAACAGAACACCGGGGAGCTGTTTTTT.

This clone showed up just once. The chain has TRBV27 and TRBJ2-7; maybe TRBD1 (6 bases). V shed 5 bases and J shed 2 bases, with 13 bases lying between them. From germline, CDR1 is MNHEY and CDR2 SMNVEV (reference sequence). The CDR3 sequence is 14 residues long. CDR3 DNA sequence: TGTGCCAGCAGTGCCGGGGACAAGCCCTACGAGCAGTACTTC. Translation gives CASSAGDKPYEQYF.

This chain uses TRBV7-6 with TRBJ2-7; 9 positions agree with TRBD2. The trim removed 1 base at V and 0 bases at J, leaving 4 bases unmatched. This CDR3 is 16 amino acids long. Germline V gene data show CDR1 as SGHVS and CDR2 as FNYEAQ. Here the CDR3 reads CASSLEASGNSYEQYF. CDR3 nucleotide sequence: TGTGCCAGCAGCTTAGAGGCTAGCGGGAACTCCTACGAGCAGTACTTC.

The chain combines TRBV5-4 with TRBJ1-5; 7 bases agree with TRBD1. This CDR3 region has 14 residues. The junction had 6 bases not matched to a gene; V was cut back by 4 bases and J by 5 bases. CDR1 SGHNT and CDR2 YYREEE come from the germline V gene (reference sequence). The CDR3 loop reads CASSKDRADQPQHF. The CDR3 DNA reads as TGTGCCAGCAGCAAAGACAGGGCCGATCAGCCCCAGCATTTT. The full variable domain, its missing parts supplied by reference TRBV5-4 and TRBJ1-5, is ETGVTQSPTHLIKTRGQQVTLRCSSQSGHNTVSWYQQALGQGPQFIFQYYREEENGRGNFPPRFSGLQFPNYSSELNVNALELDDSALYLCASSKDRADQPQHFGDGTRLSIL.

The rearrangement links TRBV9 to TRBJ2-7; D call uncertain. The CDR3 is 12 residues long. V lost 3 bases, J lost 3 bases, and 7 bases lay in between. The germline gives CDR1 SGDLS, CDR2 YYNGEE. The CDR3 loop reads CASSAEGYEQYF. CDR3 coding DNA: TGTGCCAGCAGCGCGGAAGGCTACGAGCAGTACTTC.

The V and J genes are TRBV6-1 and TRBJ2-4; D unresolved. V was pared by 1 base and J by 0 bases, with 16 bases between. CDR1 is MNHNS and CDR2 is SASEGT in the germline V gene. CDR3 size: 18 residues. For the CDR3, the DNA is TGTGCCAGCAGTGAAGATCCAAGAGAGACGTTAGCCAAAAACATTCAGTACTTC. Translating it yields CASSEDPRETLAKNIQYF.

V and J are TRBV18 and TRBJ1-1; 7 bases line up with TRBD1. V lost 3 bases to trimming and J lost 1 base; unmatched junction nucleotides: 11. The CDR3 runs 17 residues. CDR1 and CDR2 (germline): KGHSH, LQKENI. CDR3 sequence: CASSPRIWTGTNTEAFF. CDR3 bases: TGTGCCAGCTCACCGCGGATCTGGACAGGAACGAACACTGAAGCTTTCTTT.

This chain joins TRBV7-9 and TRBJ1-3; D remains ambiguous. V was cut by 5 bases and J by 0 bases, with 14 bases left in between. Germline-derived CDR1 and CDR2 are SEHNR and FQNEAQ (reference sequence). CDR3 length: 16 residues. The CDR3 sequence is CASSHTGTFSGNTIYF. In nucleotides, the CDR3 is TGTGCCAGCAGCCATACGGGCACTTTCTCTGGAAACACCATATATTTT.

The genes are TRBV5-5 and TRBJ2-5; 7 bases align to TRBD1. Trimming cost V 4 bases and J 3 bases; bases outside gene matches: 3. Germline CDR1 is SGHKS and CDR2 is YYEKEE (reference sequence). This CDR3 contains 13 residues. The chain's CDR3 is CASSRDREETQYF. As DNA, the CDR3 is TGTGCCAGCAGCCGGGACAGAGAAGAGACCCAGTACTTC.

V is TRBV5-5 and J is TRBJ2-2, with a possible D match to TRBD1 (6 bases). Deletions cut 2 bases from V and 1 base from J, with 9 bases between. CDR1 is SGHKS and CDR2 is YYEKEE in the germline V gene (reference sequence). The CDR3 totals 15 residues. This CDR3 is CASSFSGQNTGELFF. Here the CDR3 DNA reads TGTGCCAGCAGCTTCTCGGGACAGAACACCGGGGAGCTGTTTTTT.

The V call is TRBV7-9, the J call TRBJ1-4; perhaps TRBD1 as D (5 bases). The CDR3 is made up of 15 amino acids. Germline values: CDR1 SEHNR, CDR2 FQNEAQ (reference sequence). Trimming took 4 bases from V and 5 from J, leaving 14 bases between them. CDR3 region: CASSYGAGPNEKLFF. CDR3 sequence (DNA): TGTGCCAGCAGCTACGGTGCAGGGCCAAATGAAAAACTGTTTTTT.

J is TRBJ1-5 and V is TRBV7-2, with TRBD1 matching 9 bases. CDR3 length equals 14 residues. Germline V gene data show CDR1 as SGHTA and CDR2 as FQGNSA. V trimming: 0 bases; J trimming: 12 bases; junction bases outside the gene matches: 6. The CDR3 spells CASSLADRGGFQHF. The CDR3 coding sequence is TGTGCCAGCAGCTTAGCCGACAGGGGGGGATTCCAGCATTTT.

CDR3 residues: CASSLANLGNEQFF. The DNA for the CDR3 is TGTGCCAGCAGCTTAGCAAACTTAGGGAATGAGCAGTTCTTC. V and J are TRBV7-9 and TRBJ2-1; no clear D gene. The V gene lost 0 bases and the J gene lost 7 bases, with 10 bases spanning the gap. CDR1 is SEHNR, CDR2 FQNEAQ, per germline (reference sequence). This CDR3 comprises 14 residues.

Here the CDR3 DNA reads TGTGCCAGCAGCTTGGCCCCGGGACAGGACAGATACGAGCAGTACTTC. Translated: CASSLAPGQDRYEQYF. The chain uses TRBV5-4 and TRBJ2-7, with TRBD1 matching over 8 bases. Germline loops: CDR1 SGHNT, CDR2 YYREEE (reference sequence). The CDR3 sequence is 16 residues long. J gave up 4 bases and V 0 bases, and 9 bases lay outside the gene matches.

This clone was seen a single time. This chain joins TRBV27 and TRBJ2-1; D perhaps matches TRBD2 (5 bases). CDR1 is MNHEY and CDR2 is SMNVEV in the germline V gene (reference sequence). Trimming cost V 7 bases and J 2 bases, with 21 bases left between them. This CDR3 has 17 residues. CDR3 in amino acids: CASNQSPASYPYNEQFF. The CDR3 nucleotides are TGTGCCAGCAACCAATCGCCTGCTAGCTATCCCTACAATGAGCAGTTCTTC.